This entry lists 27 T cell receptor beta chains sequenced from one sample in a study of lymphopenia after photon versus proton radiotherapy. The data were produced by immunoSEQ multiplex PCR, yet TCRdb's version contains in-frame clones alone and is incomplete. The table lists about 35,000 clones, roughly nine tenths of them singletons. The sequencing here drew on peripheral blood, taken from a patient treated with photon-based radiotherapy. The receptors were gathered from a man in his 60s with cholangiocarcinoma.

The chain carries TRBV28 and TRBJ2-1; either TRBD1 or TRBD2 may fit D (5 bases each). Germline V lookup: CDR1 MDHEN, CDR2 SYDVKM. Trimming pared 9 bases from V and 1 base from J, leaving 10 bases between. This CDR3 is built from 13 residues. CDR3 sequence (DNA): TGTGCCAGTGAGAGGGGTTCCTACAATGAGCAGTTCTTC. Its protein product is CASERGSYNEQFF.

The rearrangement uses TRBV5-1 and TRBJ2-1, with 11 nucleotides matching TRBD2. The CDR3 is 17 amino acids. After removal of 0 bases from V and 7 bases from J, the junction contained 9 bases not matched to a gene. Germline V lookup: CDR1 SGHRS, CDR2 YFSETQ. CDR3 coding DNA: TGCGCCAGCAGCTTGGTACCCACTAGCGGGAGTCGGAATGAGCAGTTCTTC. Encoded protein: CASSLVPTSGSRNEQFF.

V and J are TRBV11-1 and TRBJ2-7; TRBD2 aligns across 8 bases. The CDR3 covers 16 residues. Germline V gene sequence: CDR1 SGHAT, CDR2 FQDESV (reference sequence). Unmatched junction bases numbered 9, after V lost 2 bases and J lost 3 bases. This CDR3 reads CASSLRAGDGYYEQYF. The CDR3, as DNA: TGTGCCAGCAGCTTACGAGCGGGGGACGGATACTACGAGCAGTACTTC.

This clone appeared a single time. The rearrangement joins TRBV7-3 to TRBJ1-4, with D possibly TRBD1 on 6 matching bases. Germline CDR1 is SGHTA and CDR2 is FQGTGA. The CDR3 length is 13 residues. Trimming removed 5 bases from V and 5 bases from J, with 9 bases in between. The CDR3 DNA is TGTGCCAGCAGCAAAGGACAGAATGAAAAACTGTTTTTT. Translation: CASSKGQNEKLFF.

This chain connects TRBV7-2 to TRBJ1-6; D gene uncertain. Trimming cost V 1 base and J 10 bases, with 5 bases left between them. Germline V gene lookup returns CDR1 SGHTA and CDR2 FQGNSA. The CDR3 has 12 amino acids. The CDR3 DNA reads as TGTGCCAGCAGCTTAGTCGGGTCACCCCTCCACTTT. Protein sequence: CASSLVGSPLHF. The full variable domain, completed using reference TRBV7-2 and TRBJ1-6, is GAGVSQSPSNKVTEKGKDVELRCDPISGHTALYWYRQSLGQGLEFLIYFQGNSAPDKSGLPSDRFSAERTGGSVSTLTIQRTQQEDSAVYLCASSLVGSPLHFGNGTRLTVT.

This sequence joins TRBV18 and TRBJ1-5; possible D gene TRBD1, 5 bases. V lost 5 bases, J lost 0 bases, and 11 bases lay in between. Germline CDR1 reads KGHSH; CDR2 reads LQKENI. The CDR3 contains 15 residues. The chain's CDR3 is CASSYSGSSNQPQHF. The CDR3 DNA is TGTGCCAGCTCATACTCAGGGAGTAGCAATCAGCCCCAGCATTTT. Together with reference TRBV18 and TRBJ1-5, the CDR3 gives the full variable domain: NAGVMQNPRHLVRRRGQEARLRCSPMKGHSHVYWYRQLPEEGLKFMVYLQKENIIDESGMPKERFSAEFPKEGPSILRIQQVVRGDSAAYFCASSYSGSSNQPQHFGDGTRLSIL.

This CDR3 is CASSFERSRGELFF. For the CDR3, the DNA is TGTGCCAGCAGTTTTGAAAGGTCCCGCGGGGAGCTGTTTTTT. The V and J genes are TRBV27 and TRBJ2-2, with unresolved D. CDR1 is MNHEY, CDR2 SMNVEV, per germline (reference sequence). This CDR3 has 14 residues. Between the trimmed V and J ends, which lost 3 bases and 7 bases, there was a span of 12 bases.

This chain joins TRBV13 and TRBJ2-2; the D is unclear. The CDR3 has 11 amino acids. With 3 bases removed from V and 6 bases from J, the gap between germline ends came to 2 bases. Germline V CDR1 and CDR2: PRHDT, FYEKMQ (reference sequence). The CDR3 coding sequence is TGTGCCAGCAGCTTTGCCGGGGAGCTGTTTTTT. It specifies CASSFAGELFF.

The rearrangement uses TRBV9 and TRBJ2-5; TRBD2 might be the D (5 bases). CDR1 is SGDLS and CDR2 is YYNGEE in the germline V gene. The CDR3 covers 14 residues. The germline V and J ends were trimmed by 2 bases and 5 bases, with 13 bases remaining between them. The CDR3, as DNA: TGTGCCAGCAGCGTGGACTGGGTAGGGGAGACCCAGTACTTC. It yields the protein CASSVDWVGETQYF.

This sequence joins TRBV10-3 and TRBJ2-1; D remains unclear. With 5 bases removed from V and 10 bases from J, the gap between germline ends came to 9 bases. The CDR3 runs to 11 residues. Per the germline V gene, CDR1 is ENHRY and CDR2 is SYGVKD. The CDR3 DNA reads TGTGCCATCAGTAATCAAAGAGAGCAGTTCTTC. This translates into CAISNQREQFF.

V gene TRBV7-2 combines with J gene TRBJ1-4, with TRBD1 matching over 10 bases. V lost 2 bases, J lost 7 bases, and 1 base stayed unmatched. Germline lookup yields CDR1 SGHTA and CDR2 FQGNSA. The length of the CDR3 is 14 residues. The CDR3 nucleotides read TGTGCCAGCAGCTTATGGACAGGGGGTGAAAAACTGTTTTTT. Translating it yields CASSLWTGGEKLFF.

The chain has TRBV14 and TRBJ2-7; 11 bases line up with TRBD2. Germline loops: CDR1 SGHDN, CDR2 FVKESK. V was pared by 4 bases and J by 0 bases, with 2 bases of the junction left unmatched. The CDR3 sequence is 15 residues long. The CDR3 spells CASSRTSGSSYEQYF. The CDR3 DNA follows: TGTGCCAGCAGCCGCACTAGCGGGAGCTCCTACGAGCAGTACTTC. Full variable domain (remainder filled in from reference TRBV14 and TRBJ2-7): EAGVTQFPSHSVIEKGQTVTLRCDPISGHDNLYWYRRVMGKEIKFLLHFVKESKQDESGMPNNRFLAERTGGTYSTLKVQPAELEDSGVYFCASSRTSGSSYEQYFGPGTRLTVT.

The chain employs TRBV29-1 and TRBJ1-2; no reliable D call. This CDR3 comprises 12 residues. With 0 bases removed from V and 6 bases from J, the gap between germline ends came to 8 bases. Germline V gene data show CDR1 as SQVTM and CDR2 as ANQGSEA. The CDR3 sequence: CSVEDEADGYTF. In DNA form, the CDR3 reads TGCAGCGTTGAAGATGAGGCGGATGGCTACACCTTC.

The CDR3 sequence: CASSIRGTSGEQYF. The CDR3 bases are TGTGCCAGCAGCATCCGAGGGACTAGTGGCGAGCAGTACTTC. V gene TRBV5-4 combines with J gene TRBJ2-7, with TRBD2 matching 8 bases. The CDR3 is 14 residues long. The trim removed 4 bases at V and 6 bases at J, leaving 9 bases unmatched. Germline V lookup: CDR1 SGHNT, CDR2 YYREEE (reference sequence).

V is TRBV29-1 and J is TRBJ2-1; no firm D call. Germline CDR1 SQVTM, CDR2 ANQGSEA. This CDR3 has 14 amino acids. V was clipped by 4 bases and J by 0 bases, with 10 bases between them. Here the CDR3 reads CSVVVVSSYNEQFF. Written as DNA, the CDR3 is TGCAGCGTTGTAGTGGTCAGCTCCTACAATGAGCAGTTCTTC.

This CDR3 is CASSLGRGPANEKLFF. The CDR3 DNA reads as TGTGCCAGCAGTTTGGGTAGGGGTCCAGCAAATGAAAAACTGTTTTTT. V and J are TRBV28 and TRBJ1-4; a weak D match, TRBD1 (5 bases). From germline, CDR1 is MDHEN and CDR2 SYDVKM. The ends were cut back, 3 bases at V and 5 bases at J, with 16 bases in the middle. The CDR3 spans 16 residues. The full variable domain, completed using reference TRBV28 and TRBJ1-4, is DVKVTQSSRYLVKRTGEKVFLECVQDMDHENMFWYRQDPGLGLRLIYFSYDVKMKEKGDIPEGYSVSREKKERFSLILESASTNQTSMYLCASSLGRGPANEKLFFGSGTQLSVL.

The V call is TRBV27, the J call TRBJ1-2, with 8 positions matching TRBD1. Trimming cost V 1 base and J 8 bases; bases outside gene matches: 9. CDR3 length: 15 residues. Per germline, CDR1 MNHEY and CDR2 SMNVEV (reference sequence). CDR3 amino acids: CASSLLGQGAGGYTF. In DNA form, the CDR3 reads TGTGCCAGCAGTTTATTAGGTCAGGGGGCAGGGGGCTACACCTTC.

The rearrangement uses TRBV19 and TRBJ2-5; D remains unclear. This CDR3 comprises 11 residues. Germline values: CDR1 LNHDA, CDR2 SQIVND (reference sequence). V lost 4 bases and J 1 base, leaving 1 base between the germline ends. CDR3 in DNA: TGTGCCAGTAGTACCCAAGAGACCCAGTACTTC. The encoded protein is CASSTQETQYF.

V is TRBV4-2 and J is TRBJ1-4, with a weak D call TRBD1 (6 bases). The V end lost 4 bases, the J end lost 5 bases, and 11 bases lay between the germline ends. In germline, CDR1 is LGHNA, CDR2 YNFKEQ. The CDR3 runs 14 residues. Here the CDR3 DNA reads TGTGCCAGCAGCCGAGGACAGCTAAATGAAAAACTGTTTTTT. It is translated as CASSRGQLNEKLFF.

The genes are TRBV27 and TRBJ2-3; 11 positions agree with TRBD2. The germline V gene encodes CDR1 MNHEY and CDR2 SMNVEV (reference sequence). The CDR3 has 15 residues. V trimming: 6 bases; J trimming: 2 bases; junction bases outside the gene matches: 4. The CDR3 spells CASRLAGGFTDTQYF. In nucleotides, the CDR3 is TGTGCCAGCAGGCTAGCGGGGGGCTTCACAGATACGCAGTATTTT.

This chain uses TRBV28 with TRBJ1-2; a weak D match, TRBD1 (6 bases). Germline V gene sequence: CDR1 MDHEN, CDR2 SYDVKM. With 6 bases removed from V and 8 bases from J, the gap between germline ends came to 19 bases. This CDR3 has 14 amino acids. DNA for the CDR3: TGTGCCAGCAGGGTGGGGCCCGGGGGGCTGGGCTACACCTTC. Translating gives CASRVGPGGLGYTF.

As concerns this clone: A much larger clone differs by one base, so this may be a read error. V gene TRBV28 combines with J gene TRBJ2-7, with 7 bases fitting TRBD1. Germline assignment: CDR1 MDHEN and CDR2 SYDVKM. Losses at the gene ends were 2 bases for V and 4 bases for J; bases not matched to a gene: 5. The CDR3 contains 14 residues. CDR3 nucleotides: TGTGCCAGCAGTTTAGAAGGGGGCGGGTACGAGCAGTACTTC. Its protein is CASSLEGGGYEQYF. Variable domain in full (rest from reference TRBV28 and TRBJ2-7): DVKVTQSSRYLVKRTGEKVFLECVQDMDHENMFWYRQDPGLGLRLIYFSYDVKMKEKGDIPEGYSVSREKKERFSLILESASTNQTSMYLCASSLEGGGYEQYFGPGTRLTVT.

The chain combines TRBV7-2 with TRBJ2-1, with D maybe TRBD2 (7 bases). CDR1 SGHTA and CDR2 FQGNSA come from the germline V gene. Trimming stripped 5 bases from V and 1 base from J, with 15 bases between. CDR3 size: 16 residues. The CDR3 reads CASSRPGGPSYNEQFF. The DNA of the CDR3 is TGTGCCAGCAGCCGTCCCGGGGGGCCGTCCTACAATGAGCAGTTCTTC.

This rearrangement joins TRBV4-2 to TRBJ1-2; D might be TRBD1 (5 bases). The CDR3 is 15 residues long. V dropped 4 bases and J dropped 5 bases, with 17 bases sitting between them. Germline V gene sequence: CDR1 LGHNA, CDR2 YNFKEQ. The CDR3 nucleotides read TGTGCCAGCAGCCCGAGGACTGGCGAGGGGTATGGCTACACCTTC. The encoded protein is CASSPRTGEGYGYTF.

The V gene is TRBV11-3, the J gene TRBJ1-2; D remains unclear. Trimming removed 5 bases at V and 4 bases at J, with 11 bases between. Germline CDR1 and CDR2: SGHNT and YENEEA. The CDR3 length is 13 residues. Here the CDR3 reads CASSLAAFYGYTF. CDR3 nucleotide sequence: TGTGCCAGCAGCCTAGCGGCGTTCTATGGCTACACCTTC. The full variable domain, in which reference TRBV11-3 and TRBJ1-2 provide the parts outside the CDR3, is EAGVVQSPRYKIIEKKQPVAFWCNPISGHNTLYWYLQNLGQGPELLIRYENEEAVDDSQLPKDRFSAERLKGVDSTLKIQPAELGDSAVYLCASSLAAFYGYTFGSGTRLTVV.

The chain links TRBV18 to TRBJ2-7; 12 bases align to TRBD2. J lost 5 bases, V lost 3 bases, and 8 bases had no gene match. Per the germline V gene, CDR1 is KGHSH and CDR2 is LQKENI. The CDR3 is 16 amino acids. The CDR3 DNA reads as TGTGCCAGCTCACCGGCTAGCGGGAGGGCCGGCCACGAGCAGTACTTC. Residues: CASSPASGRAGHEQYF.

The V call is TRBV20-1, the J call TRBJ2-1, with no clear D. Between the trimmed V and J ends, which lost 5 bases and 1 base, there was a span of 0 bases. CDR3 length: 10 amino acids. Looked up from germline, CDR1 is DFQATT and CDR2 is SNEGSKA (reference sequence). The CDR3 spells CSASYNEQFF. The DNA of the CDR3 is TGCAGTGCTTCCTACAATGAGCAGTTCTTC.